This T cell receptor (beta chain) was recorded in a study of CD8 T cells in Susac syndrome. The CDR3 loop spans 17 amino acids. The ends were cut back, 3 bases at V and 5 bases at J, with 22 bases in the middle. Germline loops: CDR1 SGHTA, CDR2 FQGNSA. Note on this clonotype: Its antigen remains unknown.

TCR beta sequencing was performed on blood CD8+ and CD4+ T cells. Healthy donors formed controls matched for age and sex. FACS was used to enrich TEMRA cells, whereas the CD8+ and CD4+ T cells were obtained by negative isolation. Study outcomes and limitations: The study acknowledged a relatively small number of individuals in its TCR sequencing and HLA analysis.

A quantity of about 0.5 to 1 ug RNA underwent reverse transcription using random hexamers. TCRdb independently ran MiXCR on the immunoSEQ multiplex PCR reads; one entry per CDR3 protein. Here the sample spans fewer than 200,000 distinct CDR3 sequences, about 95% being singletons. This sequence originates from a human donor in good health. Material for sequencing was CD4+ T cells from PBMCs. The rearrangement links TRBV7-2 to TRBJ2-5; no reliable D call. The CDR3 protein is CASSFKYSGRIRETQYF. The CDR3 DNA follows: TGTGCCAGCAGCTTTAAGTACTCGGGCCGAATCAGGGAGACCCAGTACTTC. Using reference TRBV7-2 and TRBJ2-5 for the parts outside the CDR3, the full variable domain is GAGVSQSPSNKVTEKGKDVELRCDPISGHTALYWYRQSLGQGLEFLIYFQGNSAPDKSGLPSDRFSAERTGGSVSTLTIQRTQQEDSAVYLCASSFKYSGRIRETQYFGPGTRLLVL.